What follows are 16 T cell receptor beta chains derived from one specimen sequenced in a study of OX40 agonist ivuxolimab in advanced cancers. Libraries were constructed by the immunoSEQ multiplex PCR assay. Imported from immuneACCESS, the table was reduced by TCRdb to in-frame sequences with V and J called. These copies leave out some clones; in studies compared against another copy, an unresolved V gene accounts for under half, and the cause of the remainder is not known. This sample gives 25,000 to 40,000 clones in total; 84% of them show up just once. Jointly, the top ten make up roughly 12% of the sample. Sequencing was performed on CD4+ or CD8+ T cells sorted from blood, taken in a trial of the OX40 agonist ivuxolimab. These receptor sequences come from an adult with an advanced solid tumor such as melanoma, head and neck, liver or kidney cancer.

This clone is a singleton in its sample. This sequence joins TRBV28 and TRBJ2-5; 9 nucleotides align to TRBD1. Germline values: CDR1 MDHEN, CDR2 SYDVKM. The CDR3 extends over 16 amino acids. Germline trimming cut 6 bases from V and 5 bases from J; bases unmatched to any gene: 13. The CDR3 DNA follows: TGTGCCAGCAGCTTCGGATCCAGGACAGGGGCCGAGACCCAGTACTTC. This gives the protein CASSFGSRTGAETQYF.

This clone turned up a few times. The chain combines TRBV7-9 with TRBJ2-1; D gene ambiguous. Trimming pared 5 bases from V and 5 bases from J, leaving 22 bases between. CDR1 SEHNR and CDR2 FQNEAQ come from the germline V gene (reference sequence). This CDR3 region has 17 residues. CDR3 sequence reads: CASSQALVPEHDNEQFF. The CDR3 coding sequence is TGTGCCAGCAGCCAAGCCCTGGTCCCGGAACACGACAATGAGCAGTTCTTC.

The CDR3 bases are TGTGCCAGCAGTCCCCGGACAGACGTAGAGACCCAGTACTTC. Residues: CASSPRTDVETQYF. This rearrangement joins TRBV6-1 to TRBJ2-5, with TRBD1 as a possible D gene (6 bases). Germline CDR1 MNHNS, CDR2 SASEGT. The V end lost 5 bases, the J end lost 4 bases, and 14 bases lay between the germline ends. The CDR3 is 14 residues long.

The chain couples TRBV27 to TRBJ2-2; D uncertain. Germline V CDR1 and CDR2: MNHEY, SMNVEV (reference sequence). The CDR3 length is 14 residues. Trimming cost V 7 bases and J 1 base, with 10 bases left between them. CDR3 sequence (DNA): TGTGCCAGCAAACTTTCGATGAACACCGGGGAGCTGTTTTTT. Protein product: CASKLSMNTGELFF.

The chain carries TRBV4-3 and TRBJ2-7, with TRBD1 as a possible D gene (5 bases). Trimming stripped 0 bases from V and 0 bases from J, with 12 bases between. This CDR3 comprises 16 residues. The germline CDR1 and CDR2 sequences are LGHNA and YSLEER. CDR3 amino acids: CASSQETGMYSYEQYF. CDR3 nucleotide sequence: TGCGCCAGCAGCCAAGAAACAGGAATGTACTCCTACGAGCAGTACTTC.

The gene calls are TRBV28 and TRBJ2-3; D unresolved. Germline-derived CDR1 and CDR2 are MDHEN and SYDVKM. This CDR3 is 14 amino acids long. V was trimmed by 1 base and J by 0 bases, leaving 5 bases between them. CDR3 in DNA: TGTGCCAGCAGTTTATCCTTTAGCACAGATACGCAGTATTTT. This encodes CASSLSFSTDTQYF. The full variable domain, rest sourced from reference TRBV28 and TRBJ2-3, is DVKVTQSSRYLVKRTGEKVFLECVQDMDHENMFWYRQDPGLGLRLIYFSYDVKMKEKGDIPEGYSVSREKKERFSLILESASTNQTSMYLCASSLSFSTDTQYFGPGTRLTVL.

The J gene is TRBJ1-1, the V gene TRBV5-6, with 9 nucleotides matching TRBD1. CDR3 length equals 15 residues. V lost 4 bases and J lost 4; bases outside the gene matches: 8. Germline lookup yields CDR1 SGHDT and CDR2 YYEEEE. CDR3 in amino acids: CASSPRTGVVTEAFF. The DNA for the CDR3 is TGTGCCAGCAGCCCCAGGACAGGGGTTGTCACTGAAGCTTTCTTT.

The gene calls are TRBV7-2 and TRBJ2-7; 12 bases align to TRBD2. Germline V lookup: CDR1 SGHTA, CDR2 FQGNSA. The CDR3 is 14 amino acids. V lost 8 bases to trimming and J lost 6 bases; unmatched junction nucleotides: 8. The DNA of the CDR3 is TGTGCCAGCTTGCTAGCGGGGGGGCTTTCCGAGCAGTACTTC. Amino acids: CASLLAGGLSEQYF.

The count of this clone is one. V usage is TRBV4-3 and J usage is TRBJ1-2; D not certain. This CDR3 has 14 amino acids. Germline loops: CDR1 LGHNA, CDR2 YSLEER. Trimming left V 0 bases short and J 3 bases short, with 8 bases between. CDR3 nucleotides: TGCGCCAGCAGCCAAGACCGGGCGGACTATGGCTACACCTTC. It yields the protein CASSQDRADYGYTF.

This rearrangement joins TRBV30 to TRBJ2-1, with D perhaps matching TRBD1 (6 bases). Looked up from germline, CDR1 is GTSNPN and CDR2 is SVGIG (reference sequence). The V gene lost 3 bases and the J gene lost 9 bases, with 12 bases spanning the gap. The CDR3 runs to 12 residues. Written as DNA, the CDR3 is TGTGCCTGGAGAGCACAGGGAAGTGAGCAGTTCTTC. Translated: CAWRAQGSEQFF. The variable domain in full, completed from reference TRBV30 and TRBJ2-1, reads SQTIHQWPATLVQPVGSPLSLECTVEGTSNPNLYWYRQAAGRGLQLLFYSVGIGQISSEVPQNLSASRPQDRQFILSSKKLLLSDSGFYLCAWRAQGSEQFFGPGTRLTVL.

This clone was found once. The V gene is TRBV7-9, the J gene TRBJ1-2; 8 nucleotides match TRBD1. With 3 bases clipped from V and 4 bases from J, the junction kept 4 bases outside the gene matches. The CDR3 has 14 residues. The germline V gene has CDR1 SEHNR and CDR2 FQNEAQ (reference sequence). The CDR3, as DNA: TGTGCCAGCAGCTTGGGGACAGGTATCTATGGCTACACCTTC. This gives the protein CASSLGTGIYGYTF.

The V call is TRBV19, the J call TRBJ1-5; the D is unclear. Trimming stripped 7 bases from V and 9 bases from J, with 22 bases between. CDR1 and CDR2 (germline): LNHDA, SQIVND (reference sequence). The CDR3 is 15 residues long. The CDR3 loop is CASTSHQPPYGPQHF. CDR3 bases: TGTGCCAGTACCTCCCACCAGCCGCCTTATGGGCCCCAGCATTTT.

The V call is TRBV5-6, the J call TRBJ1-6, with D uncertain. Germline lookup yields CDR1 SGHDT and CDR2 YYEEEE. With 0 bases removed from V and 12 bases from J, the gap between germline ends came to 13 bases. This CDR3 contains 14 residues. This CDR3 is CASSLGTGSEPLHF. The CDR3 coding sequence is TGTGCCAGCAGCTTGGGGACGGGGTCTGAACCCCTCCACTTT.

This clone was detected only once. The chain joins TRBV18 to TRBJ2-7, with D unclear. Trimming shortened V by 0 bases and J by 3 bases, and 6 bases separated the two germline ends. This CDR3 contains 13 residues. Per germline, CDR1 KGHSH and CDR2 LQKENI. This CDR3 is CASSPPAYYEQYF. CDR3 DNA: TGTGCCAGCTCACCACCCGCCTACTACGAGCAGTACTTC.

The chain couples TRBV5-6 to TRBJ2-1; 10 bases align to TRBD2. This CDR3 has 15 amino acids. Germline-derived CDR1 and CDR2 are SGHDT and YYEEEE. The V gene end was trimmed by 3 bases and the J gene end by 12 bases; junction bases not matched to a gene: 12. The CDR3, as DNA: TGTGCCAGCAGCTATGGACTAGCGGTTTATACTCGGCAGTTCTTC. This encodes CASSYGLAVYTRQFF.

The chain employs TRBV7-3 and TRBJ1-1, with D perhaps TRBD1 (5 bases). There are 15 residues in the CDR3. Trimming took off 2 bases at V and 1 base at J, with 11 bases between the two ends. Germline loops: CDR1 SGHTA, CDR2 FQGTGA. The chain's CDR3 is CASSLGSGGNTEAFF. CDR3 DNA: TGTGCCAGCAGCTTAGGCAGTGGGGGGAACACTGAAGCTTTCTTT.